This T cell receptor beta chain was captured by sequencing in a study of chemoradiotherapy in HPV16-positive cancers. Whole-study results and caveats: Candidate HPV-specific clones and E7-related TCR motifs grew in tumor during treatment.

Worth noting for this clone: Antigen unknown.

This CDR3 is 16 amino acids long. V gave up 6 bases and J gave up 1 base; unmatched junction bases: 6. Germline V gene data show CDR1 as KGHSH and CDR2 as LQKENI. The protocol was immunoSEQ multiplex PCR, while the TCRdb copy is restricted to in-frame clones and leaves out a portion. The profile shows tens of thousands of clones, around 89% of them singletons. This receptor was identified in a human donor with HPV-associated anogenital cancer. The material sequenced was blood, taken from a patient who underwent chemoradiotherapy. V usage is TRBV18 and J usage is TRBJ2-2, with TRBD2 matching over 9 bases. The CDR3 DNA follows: TGTGCCAGCTCTCCCCTAGCGGGAAGGAACACCGGGGAGCTGTTTTTT. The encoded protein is CASSPLAGRNTGELFF.